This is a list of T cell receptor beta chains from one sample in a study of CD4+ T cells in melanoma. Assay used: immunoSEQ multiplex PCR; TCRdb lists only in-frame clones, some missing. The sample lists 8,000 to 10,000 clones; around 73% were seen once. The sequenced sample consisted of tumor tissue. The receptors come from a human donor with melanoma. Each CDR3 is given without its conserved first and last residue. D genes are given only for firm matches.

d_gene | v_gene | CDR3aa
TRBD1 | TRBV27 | ASSSLDRAHGYT
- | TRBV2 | ASRGTGELF
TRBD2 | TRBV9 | ASSVAGGSYNEQF
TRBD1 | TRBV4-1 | ASRQEAGGAYT
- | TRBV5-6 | ASSLWGTRNTEAF
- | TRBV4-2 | ASSQAKSGLSKAYEQY
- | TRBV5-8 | ASSKGRRETQY
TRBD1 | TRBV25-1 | ASSPQGADYGYT
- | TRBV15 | ATSADRDRQF
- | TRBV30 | AGWRAGYEQY
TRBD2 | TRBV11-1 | ASSPPRGDSYEQY
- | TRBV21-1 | ASSRDIYQETQY
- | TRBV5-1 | ASSLAGQNEKLF
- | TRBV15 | ATSRDHRRNENTGELF
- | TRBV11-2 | ASSPNRDSNEKLF
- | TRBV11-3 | ASRAGHSNTEAF
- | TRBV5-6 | ASSLDLTTGGGYT
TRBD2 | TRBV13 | ASSLGTSGAETQY
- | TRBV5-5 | ASSLGLQGTSPLH
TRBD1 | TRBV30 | AWSFWTGGLGYT
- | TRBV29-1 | STRQANYGYT
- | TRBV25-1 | ASSGKIPQGVYNSPLH
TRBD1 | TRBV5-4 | ASSWTGSQGYT
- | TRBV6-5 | ASRIDLWNTEAF
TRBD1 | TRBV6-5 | ASSSITGGFNQPQH
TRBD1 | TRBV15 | ATSRGQGRNTGELF
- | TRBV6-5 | ASSYDHTETQY
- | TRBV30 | AWSVPGNSPLH
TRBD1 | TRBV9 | ASSTRDRESDTQY
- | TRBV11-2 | ASSRMAGDTEAF
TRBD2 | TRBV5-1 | ASSRTSGDSYEQY
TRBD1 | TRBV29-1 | SVRTGMQHGYT
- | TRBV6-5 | ASSSSGRSRSPLH
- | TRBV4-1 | ASSQEVNREAF
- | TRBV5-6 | ASSLAAGSRSWAGYT
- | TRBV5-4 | ASSRDANQPQH
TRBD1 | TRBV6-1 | ASKRGRWADTQY